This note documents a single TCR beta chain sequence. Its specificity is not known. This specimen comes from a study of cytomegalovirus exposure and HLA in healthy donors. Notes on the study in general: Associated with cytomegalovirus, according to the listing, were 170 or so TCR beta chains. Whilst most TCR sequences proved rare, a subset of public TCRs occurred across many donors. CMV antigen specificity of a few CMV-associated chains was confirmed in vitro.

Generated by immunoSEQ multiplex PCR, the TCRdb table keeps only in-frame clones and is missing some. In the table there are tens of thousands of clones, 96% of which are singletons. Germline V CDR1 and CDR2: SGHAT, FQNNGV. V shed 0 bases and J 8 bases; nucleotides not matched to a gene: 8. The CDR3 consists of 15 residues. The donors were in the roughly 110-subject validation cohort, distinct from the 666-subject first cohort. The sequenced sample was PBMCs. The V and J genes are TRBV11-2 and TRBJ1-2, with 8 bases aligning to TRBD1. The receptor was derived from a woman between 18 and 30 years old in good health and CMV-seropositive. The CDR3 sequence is CASSLDPDRVRGYTF. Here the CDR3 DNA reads TGTGCCAGCAGCTTAGATCCGGACAGGGTGAGGGGCTACACCTTC.